The clone carrying this T cell receptor (beta chain) was seen more than once but under ten times. What it binds is not known. These data are taken from a study of response to subunit inactivated influenza vaccine. The V end was cut by 0 bases, the J end by 9 bases, with 16 bases between. CDR3 length: 16 amino acids. CDR1 and CDR2 (germline): SGHRS, YFSETQ. Broader study findings: Seasonal influenza vaccination, on each occasion, was suggested by the authors to recruit few new T cells.

TCRdb re-derived calls from the RT-PCR reads in MiXCR, one entry per CDR3 protein. The sample records around 580,000 distinct CDR3 sequences, 10% to 15% being singletons. This clonotype was sampled from a man in his forties or fifties who received an inactivated influenza vaccine. The chain couples TRBV5-1 to TRBJ1-6; a possible D gene is TRBD1 (5 bases). The sample here was PBMCs from blood, taken on the day of vaccination. The CDR3 DNA follows: TGCGCCAGCAGCTTGGATTCGAGCGGGGGTAGTTCACCCCTCCACTTT. It is translated as CASSLDSSGGSSPLHF.